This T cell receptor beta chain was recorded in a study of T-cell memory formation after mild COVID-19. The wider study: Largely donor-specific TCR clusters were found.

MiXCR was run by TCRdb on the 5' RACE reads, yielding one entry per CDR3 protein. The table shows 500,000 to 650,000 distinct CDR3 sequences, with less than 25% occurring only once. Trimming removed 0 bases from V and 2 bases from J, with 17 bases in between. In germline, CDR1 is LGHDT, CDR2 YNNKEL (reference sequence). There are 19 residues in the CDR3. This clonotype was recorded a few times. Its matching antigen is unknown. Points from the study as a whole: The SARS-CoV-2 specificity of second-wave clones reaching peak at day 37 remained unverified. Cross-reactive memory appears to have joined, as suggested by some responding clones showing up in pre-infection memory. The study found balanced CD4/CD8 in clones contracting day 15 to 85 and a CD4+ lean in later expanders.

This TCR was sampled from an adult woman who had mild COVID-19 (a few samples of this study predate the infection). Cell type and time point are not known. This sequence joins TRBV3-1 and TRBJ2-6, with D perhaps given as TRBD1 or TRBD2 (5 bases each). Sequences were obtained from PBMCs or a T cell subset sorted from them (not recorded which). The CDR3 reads CASSQERDSGSPGANVLTF. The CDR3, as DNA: TGTGCCAGCAGCCAAGAAAGGGATTCAGGGAGCCCTGGGGCCAACGTCCTGACTTTC. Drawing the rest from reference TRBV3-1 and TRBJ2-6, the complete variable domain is DTAVSQTPKYLVTQMGNDKSIKCEQNLGHDTMYWYKQDSKKFLKIMFSYNNKELIINETVPNRFSPKSPDKAHLNLHINSLELGDSAVYFCASSQERDSGSPGANVLTFGAGSRLTVL.